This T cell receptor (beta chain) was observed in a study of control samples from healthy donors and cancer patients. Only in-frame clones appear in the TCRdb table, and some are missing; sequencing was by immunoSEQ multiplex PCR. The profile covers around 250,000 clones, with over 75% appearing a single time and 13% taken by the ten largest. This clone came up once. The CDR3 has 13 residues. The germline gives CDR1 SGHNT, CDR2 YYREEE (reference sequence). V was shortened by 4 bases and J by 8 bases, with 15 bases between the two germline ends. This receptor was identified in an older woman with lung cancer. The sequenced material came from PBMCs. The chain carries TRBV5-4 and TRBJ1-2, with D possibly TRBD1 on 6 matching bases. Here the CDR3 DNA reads TGTGCCAGCAGCCAATCCCGGACAGCCGGCTACACCTTC. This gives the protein CASSQSRTAGYTF.